This T cell receptor (beta chain) was recorded in a study of neoadjuvant nivolumab and ipilimumab in lung cancer. Study-wide results and caveats: Pathologic regression was not significantly tied to TCR clonality. Resected-tumor TCR richness correlated positively with pretherapy blood richness. Only two of four nivolumab-treated tumors gained richness and clonality by surgery. TCR richness and clonality were higher in tumors than adjacent uninvolved lung.

Turning to this clone: Its antigen is not identified. At one of its ends the junction is not consistent with the germline gene, which may arise from a read error.

Assay used: immunoSEQ multiplex PCR; TCRdb lists only in-frame clones, some missing. The table shows 7,700 or so clones, with around 90% occurring only once. The CDR3 contains 16 residues. Germline V CDR1 and CDR2: KGHSH, LQKENI. V usage is TRBV18 and J usage is TRBJ2-5; TRBD2 matches 10 bases. Sequencing was performed on tumor tissue, taken after neoadjuvant nivolumab, alone or with ipilimumab, at or shortly before surgery. This clonotype originated in an adult with non-small cell lung cancer. Some clones in this sample may be carry-over from other donors' samples. The CDR3 DNA sequence: TGTGCCAGCTCCCCACCTAGCGGGAGACCCCAAGAGACCCAGTACTTC. As protein: CASSPPSGRPQETQYF.